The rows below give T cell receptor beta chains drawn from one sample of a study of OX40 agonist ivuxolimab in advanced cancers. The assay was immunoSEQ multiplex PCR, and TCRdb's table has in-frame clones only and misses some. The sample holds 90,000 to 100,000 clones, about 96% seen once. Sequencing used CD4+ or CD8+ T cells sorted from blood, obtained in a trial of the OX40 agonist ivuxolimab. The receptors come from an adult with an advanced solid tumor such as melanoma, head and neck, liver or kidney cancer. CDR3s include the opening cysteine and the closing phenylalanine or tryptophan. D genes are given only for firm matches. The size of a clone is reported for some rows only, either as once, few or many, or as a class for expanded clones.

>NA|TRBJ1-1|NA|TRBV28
CASSWGKGGTEAFF
TGTGCCAGCAGTTGGGGGAAGGGTGGGACTGAAGCTTTCTTT
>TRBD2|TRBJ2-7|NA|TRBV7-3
CASSLNRDYTYEQYF
TGTGCCAGCAGCTTAAACCGGGACTACACCTACGAGCAGTACTTC
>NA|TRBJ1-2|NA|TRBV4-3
CASSQGRTYRGYTF
TGCGCCAGCAGCCAAGGCAGGACCTATAGAGGCTACACCTTC
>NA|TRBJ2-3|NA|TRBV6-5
CASSQGLGADTQYF
TGTGCCAGCAGCCAAGGGTTGGGGGCAGATACGCAGTATTTT
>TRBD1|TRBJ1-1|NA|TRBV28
CASSFDRGNTEAFF
TGTGCCAGCAGTTTTGACAGGGGGAACACTGAAGCTTTCTTT
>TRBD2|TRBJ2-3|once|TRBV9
CASSARGLAGERTDTQYF
TGTGCCAGCAGCGCCCGAGGACTAGCGGGAGAACGCACAGATACGCAGTATTTT
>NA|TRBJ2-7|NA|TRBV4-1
CASSLRGQEGTYEQYF
TGCGCCAGCAGCCTTAGAGGACAGGAGGGGACCTACGAGCAGTACTTC
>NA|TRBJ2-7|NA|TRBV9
CASSEGGGYPYEQYF
TGTGCCAGCAGCGAGGGGGGGGGCTACCCCTACGAGCAGTACTTC
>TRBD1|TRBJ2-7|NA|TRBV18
CASSPTGDINPEQYF
TGTGCCAGCTCACCGACAGGGGACATAAACCCGGAGCAGTACTTC
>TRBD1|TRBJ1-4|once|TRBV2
CASTRTGNEKLFF
TGTGCCAGCACTCGGACAGGGAATGAAAAACTGTTTTTT
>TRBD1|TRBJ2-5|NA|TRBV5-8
CASSWTGMPLYF
TGTGCCAGCAGCTGGACAGGGATGCCCCTGTACTTC
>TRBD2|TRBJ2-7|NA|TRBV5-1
CASSLKDTSGGYEQYF
TGCGCCAGCAGCTTGAAGGATACTAGCGGGGGATACGAGCAGTACTTC
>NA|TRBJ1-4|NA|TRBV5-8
CASSGRDTPYPLNEKLFF
TGTGCCAGCAGCGGACGGGACACGCCATACCCTTTAAATGAAAAACTGTTTTTT
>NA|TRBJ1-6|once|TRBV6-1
CASRDNYNSPLHF
TGTGCCAGCCGGGACAACTATAATTCACCCCTCCACTTT
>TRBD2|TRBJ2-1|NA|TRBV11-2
CASSLENGLAGEQFF
TGTGCCAGCAGCTTAGAAAACGGACTAGCGGGAGAGCAGTTCTTC
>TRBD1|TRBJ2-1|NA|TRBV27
CASGATGATNEQFF
TGTGCCAGCGGGGCGACAGGGGCCACCAATGAGCAGTTCTTC
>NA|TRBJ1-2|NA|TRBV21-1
CASSKGDRNYGYTF
TGTGCCAGCAGCAAAGGGGACAGGAACTATGGCTACACCTTC
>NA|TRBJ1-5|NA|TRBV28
CASSWAGGSPGWPQHF
TGTGCCAGCAGTTGGGCAGGCGGGTCCCCGGGGTGGCCCCAGCATTTT
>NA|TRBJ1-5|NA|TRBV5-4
CASSLGPGQSQPQHF
TGTGCCAGCAGCTTGGGCCCAGGGCAGAGTCAGCCCCAGCATTTT
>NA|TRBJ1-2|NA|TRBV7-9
CASSYEGGYTF
TGTGCCAGCAGCTACGAAGGTGGCTACACCTTC
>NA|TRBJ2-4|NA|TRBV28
CASCSTSAKNIQYF
TGTGCCAGCTGCTCGACATCAGCCAAAAACATTCAGTACTTC
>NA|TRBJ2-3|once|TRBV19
CASSIVYPPTDTQYF
TGTGCCAGTAGTATAGTTTATCCCCCCACGGATACGCAGTATTTT
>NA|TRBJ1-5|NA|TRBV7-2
CASSFVVGQGNQPQHF
TGTGCCAGCAGCTTTGTAGTGGGGCAGGGCAATCAGCCCCAGCATTTT
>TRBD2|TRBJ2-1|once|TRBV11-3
CASSLGISGRGNEQFF
TGTGCCAGCAGCTTAGGAATTAGCGGGAGAGGGAATGAGCAGTTCTTC
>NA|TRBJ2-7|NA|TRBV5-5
CASSHYEQYF
TGTGCCAGCAGCCACTACGAGCAGTACTTC
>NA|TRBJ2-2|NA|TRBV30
CAWSVITGELFF
TGTGCCTGGAGCGTCATCACCGGGGAGCTGTTTTTT
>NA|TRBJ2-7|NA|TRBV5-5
CASSLPGGVYEQYF
TGTGCCAGCAGCTTGCCAGGGGGGGTCTACGAGCAGTACTTC
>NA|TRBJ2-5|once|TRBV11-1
CASSLEAPGDQETQYF
TGTGCCAGCAGCTTGGAGGCCCCGGGGGACCAAGAGACCCAGTACTTC
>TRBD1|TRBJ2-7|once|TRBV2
CASAETGSYEQYF
TGTGCCAGCGCCGAGACAGGGTCCTACGAGCAGTACTTC
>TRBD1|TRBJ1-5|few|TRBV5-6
CASSLGQGYQPQHF
TGTGCCAGCAGCCTCGGACAGGGTTATCAGCCCCAGCATTTT
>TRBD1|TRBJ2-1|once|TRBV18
CASSPGTGGLNEQFF
TGTGCCAGCTCACCCGGGACAGGGGGTTTAAATGAGCAGTTCTTC
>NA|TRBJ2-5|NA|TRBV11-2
CASSLDGLASRVETQYF
TGTGCCAGCAGCTTAGATGGTTTGGCTAGCAGAGTGGAGACCCAGTACTTC
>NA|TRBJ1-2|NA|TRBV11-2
CASRQQGTYGYTF
TGTGCCAGCAGACAACAGGGCACCTATGGCTACACCTTC
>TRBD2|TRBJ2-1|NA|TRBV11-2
CASSLVLAGVYNEQFF
TGTGCCAGCAGCTTAGTGCTAGCGGGAGTGTACAATGAGCAGTTCTTC
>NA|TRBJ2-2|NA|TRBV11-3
CASSLDPPLQVDTGELFF
TGTGCCAGCAGCTTAGATCCCCCGCTCCAGGTGGATACCGGGGAGCTGTTTTTT
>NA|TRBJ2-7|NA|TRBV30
CAWSIGGTYEQYF
TGTGCCTGGAGTATAGGCGGGACCTACGAGCAGTACTTC
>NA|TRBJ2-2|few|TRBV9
CASSVDGGAGELFF
TGTGCCAGCAGCGTAGACGGGGGCGCCGGGGAGCTGTTTTTT
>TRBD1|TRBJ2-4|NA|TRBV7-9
CASSPVEAATGGDIQYF
TGTGCCAGCAGCCCCGTAGAAGCGGCGACAGGGGGGGACATTCAGTACTTC
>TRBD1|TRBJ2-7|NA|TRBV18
CASSPDRGQGYEQYF
TGTGCCAGCTCTCCGGACAGGGGGCAGGGCTACGAGCAGTACTTC
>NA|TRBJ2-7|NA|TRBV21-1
CASSKGELGGYEQYF
TGTGCCAGCAGCAAAGGTGAGTTGGGGGGGTACGAGCAGTACTTC
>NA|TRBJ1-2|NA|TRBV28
CASSFGGYYGYTF
TGTGCCAGCAGTTTTGGCGGATACTATGGCTACACCTTC
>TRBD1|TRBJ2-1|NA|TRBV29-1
CSVAVTGTYNEQFF
TGCAGCGTTGCGGTGACAGGGACCTACAATGAGCAGTTCTTC
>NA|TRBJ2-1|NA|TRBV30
CAWSVLDSYNEQFF
TGTGCCTGGAGTGTACTCGATTCCTACAATGAGCAGTTCTTC
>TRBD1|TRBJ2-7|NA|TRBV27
CASIRGGGSYEQYF
TGTGCCAGCATCCGAGGGGGCGGCTCCTACGAGCAGTACTTC
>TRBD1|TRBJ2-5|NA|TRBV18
CASSPDRAQETQYF
TGTGCCAGCTCGCCGGACAGGGCCCAAGAGACCCAGTACTTC
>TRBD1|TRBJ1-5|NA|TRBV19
CASSMGQGAGQPQHF
TGTGCCAGTAGTATGGGCCAGGGGGCAGGTCAGCCCCAGCATTTT
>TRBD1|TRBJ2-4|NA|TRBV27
CASSSGQGLAKNIQYF
TGTGCCAGCAGTTCCGGACAGGGACTAGCCAAAAACATTCAGTACTTC